These 12 T cell receptor beta chains share one sample of origin, sequenced in a study of T cells expressing NK-cell markers. One entry per CDR3 protein, without DNA, is what TCRdb gives after re-calling the 5' RACE reads. The sample table includes about 430,000 distinct CDR3 sequences. The sequencing input was blood T cells: a sorted CD56 or NKG2C T cell subset, CD4+ or CD8+ T cells, or bulk PBMC T cells (not recorded which). These receptors originate from a woman in her 50s in good health.

This chain's CDR3 is CSARSDGSSGNTIYF. This chain links TRBV20-1 with TRBJ1-3. CDR1 is DFQATT and CDR2 is SNEGSKA in the germline V gene (reference sequence). The CDR3 totals 15 residues.

The chain's CDR3 is CSAQGAKGNTGELFF. The V call is TRBV20-1, the J call TRBJ2-2; TCRdb designates TRBD1, a call that cannot be tested without DNA. The CDR3 totals 15 residues. Germline assignment: CDR1 DFQATT and CDR2 SNEGSKA (reference sequence).

CDR3 residues: CASSFAGRIGNEQFF. The V gene is TRBV27, the J gene TRBJ2-1; without DNA, the TCRdb call of TRBD2 cannot be checked. This CDR3 is built from 15 residues. The germline V gene has CDR1 MNHEY and CDR2 SMNVEV (reference sequence).

The rearrangement joins TRBV12-3 or TRBV12-4 to TRBJ1-2; TCRdb outputs TRBD1, but without DNA this stays unchecked. This CDR3 has 13 amino acids. The CDR3 sequence is CASRVGARGGYTF.

The chain combines TRBV2 with TRBJ2-4; with no DNA, the TCRdb D assignment of TRBD2 cannot be verified. The CDR3 loop spans 18 amino acids. Per germline, CDR1 SNHLY and CDR2 FYNNEI. CDR3: CASSERDSGGLGGNIQYF.

The V gene is TRBV2, the J gene TRBJ1-2; TCRdb gives TRBD1 as the D gene, but with no DNA this cannot be confirmed. The CDR3 contains 13 residues. Germline-derived CDR1 and CDR2 are SNHLY and FYNNEI. The CDR3 is CASSASPSAGYTF.

The CDR3 region is CASSLRSGTSGGRSYNEQFF. This chain links TRBV27 with TRBJ2-1; TCRdb's assignment of TRBD2 cannot be checked, as there is no DNA. The CDR3 covers 20 residues. Germline V CDR1 and CDR2: MNHEY, SMNVEV (reference sequence).

This chain uses TRBV4-2 with TRBJ2-7; TCRdb picks TRBD1, but there is no DNA to check that call. In germline, CDR1 is LGHNA, CDR2 YNFKEQ. The CDR3 is 17 residues long. The CDR3 loop reads CASSQGTGTGWIYEQYF.

The chain uses TRBV5-1 and TRBJ2-7; the TCRdb D gene call, TRBD2, has no DNA to confirm it. This CDR3 is built from 14 residues. Germline V lookup: CDR1 SGHRS, CDR2 YFSETQ. The CDR3 loop reads CASSPGLLSYEQYF.

The chain uses TRBV12-5 and TRBJ2-2. Germline V gene lookup returns CDR1 LGHNT and CDR2 FRNRAP. This CDR3 contains 13 residues. The CDR3 sequence is CASGLDLGGELFF.

The chain joins TRBV6-1 to TRBJ1-3; the TCRdb D gene call, TRBD1, has no DNA to confirm it. Germline V lookup: CDR1 MNHNS, CDR2 SASEGT. This CDR3 is built from 15 residues. This chain's CDR3 is CASSEEGHSGNTIYF.

This chain joins TRBV29-1 and TRBJ2-1; TCRdb indicates TRBD2, and absent DNA this call remains unverified. The germline gives CDR1 SQVTM, CDR2 ANQGSEA. The CDR3 loop spans 14 amino acids. CDR3 loop: CSVLGSGSTNEQFF.